Below are 22 T cell receptor beta chains sequenced from a single sample in a study of T cells expressing NK-cell markers. One entry per CDR3 protein, without DNA, is what TCRdb gives after re-calling the 5' RACE reads. Its table records around 550,000 distinct CDR3 sequences. What was sequenced was blood T cells: a sorted CD56 or NKG2C T cell subset, CD4+ or CD8+ T cells, or bulk PBMC T cells (not recorded which). The source is a man between 18 and 29 years old in good health.

This chain uses TRBV9 with TRBJ2-3; TCRdb's D call of TRBD2 is untestable without DNA. CDR1 and CDR2 from the germline V gene are SGDLS and YYNGEE. This CDR3 contains 17 residues. CDR3 sequence reads: CASSARLAGGLTDTQYF.

The V gene is TRBV4-3, the J gene TRBJ1-4; TCRdb indicates TRBD1, and absent DNA this call remains unverified. Germline CDR1 and CDR2: LGHNA and YSLEER. This CDR3 has 17 amino acids. CDR3 loop: CASSSSPGGRFGEKLFF.

The chain employs TRBV6-5 and TRBJ1-1; TCRdb returns TRBD1, unconfirmable since there is no DNA. The CDR3 is 17 residues long. Germline values: CDR1 MNHEY, CDR2 SVGAGI. The CDR3 is CASSYSPGHLLNTEAFF.

The V gene is TRBV14, the J gene TRBJ1-1; without DNA, the TCRdb call of TRBD1 cannot be checked. CDR1 is SGHDN, CDR2 FVKESK, per germline. This CDR3 has 15 residues. CDR3 region: CASSQEGGAYTEAFF.

The CDR3 here is CASSQDLGGTALYEQYF. The chain is built from TRBV4-3 and TRBJ2-7; without DNA, the TCRdb call of TRBD1 cannot be checked. This CDR3 has 17 amino acids. Germline lookup yields CDR1 LGHNA and CDR2 YSLEER.

The V call is TRBV5-6, the J call TRBJ2-1; the TCRdb D gene call, TRBD2, has no DNA to confirm it. The CDR3 spans 16 residues. Germline CDR1 SGHDT, CDR2 YYEEEE. CDR3 region: CASSLRSGVGPNEQFF. Complete variable domain (other parts from reference TRBV5-6 and TRBJ2-1): DAGVTQSPTHLIKTRGQQVTLRCSPKSGHDTVSWYQQALGQGPQFIFQYYEEEERQRGNFPDRFSGHQFPNYSSELNVNALLLGDSALYLCASSLRSGVGPNEQFFGPGTRLTVL.

CDR3 sequence: CAISVSLLAGGNEQFF. This chain joins TRBV10-3 and TRBJ2-1; TCRdb gives TRBD2 as the D gene, but with no DNA this cannot be confirmed. In germline, CDR1 is ENHRY, CDR2 SYGVKD. This CDR3 contains 16 residues.

The chain employs TRBV12-3 or TRBV12-4 and TRBJ2-1; TCRdb calls TRBD2, which cannot be checked without DNA. This CDR3 has 16 amino acids. The CDR3 sequence: CASKTAGPSSYNEQFF.

V is TRBV6-5 and J is TRBJ1-1; TCRdb selects TRBD1, and the lack of DNA leaves this call unchecked. Germline V gene sequence: CDR1 MNHEY, CDR2 SVGAGI. This CDR3 has 13 amino acids. CDR3 sequence: CASSLDRAAEAFF.

V is TRBV10-3 and J is TRBJ1-5; TCRdb gives TRBD1 as the D gene, but with no DNA this cannot be confirmed. Germline V CDR1 and CDR2: ENHRY, SYGVKD. This CDR3 comprises 15 residues. This CDR3 is CAISEGGGINQPQHF.

This sequence joins TRBV3-1 and TRBJ2-3. This CDR3 has 12 residues. Germline values: CDR1 LGHDT, CDR2 YNNKEL (reference sequence). The CDR3 here is CASSQVGDTQYF.

The chain joins TRBV12-3 or TRBV12-4 to TRBJ2-7; without DNA, the TCRdb call of TRBD1 cannot be checked. The CDR3 spans 16 residues. The CDR3 sequence: CASRMSGTGSSYEQYF.

The V gene is TRBV10-3, the J gene TRBJ2-1; TCRdb proposes TRBD2, but this gene call is untestable without DNA. Germline assignment: CDR1 ENHRY and CDR2 SYGVKD. The CDR3 is 15 residues long. CDR3 region: CAISVRGTRIYEQFF.

V gene TRBV20-1 combines with J gene TRBJ2-3; checking the TCRdb D call of TRBD1 is not possible without DNA. Germline values: CDR1 DFQATT, CDR2 SNEGSKA (reference sequence). The CDR3 runs 14 residues. The CDR3: CSVRDLRSTDTQYF.

This chain uses TRBV4-3 with TRBJ2-6. CDR1 is LGHNA, CDR2 YSLEER, per germline. The CDR3 has 16 amino acids. The CDR3 here is CASSPSQSSGANVLTF.

This rearrangement joins TRBV5-6 to TRBJ2-1; the D call of TRBD1 rests on TCRdb alone, since no DNA is present to check it. CDR3 size: 15 residues. Germline V gene lookup returns CDR1 SGHDT and CDR2 YYEEEE. CDR3 amino acids: CASSLGDRGIFGQFF.

The CDR3 loop reads CASSLEQGTGDYGYTF. V and J are TRBV5-1 and TRBJ1-2; the D gene TCRdb calls, TRBD1, cannot be checked with no DNA. In germline, CDR1 is SGHRS, CDR2 YFSETQ. The CDR3 runs 16 residues.

V gene TRBV7-2 combines with J gene TRBJ2-5; TCRdb's D gene call, TRBD1, goes unchecked for lack of DNA. CDR3 length: 15 residues. Germline V gene data show CDR1 as SGHTA and CDR2 as FQGNSA. CDR3 loop: CASSLRQAGRKTQYF.

The CDR3 here is CASSPIYGRGQTDTQYF. The chain couples TRBV6-2 or TRBV6-3 to TRBJ2-3; TCRdb calls TRBD1, which cannot be checked without DNA. From germline, CDR1 is MNHEY and CDR2 SVGEGT. The CDR3 is 17 residues long.

V gene TRBV6-2 or TRBV6-3 combines with J gene TRBJ2-7; TCRdb picks TRBD1, but there is no DNA to check that call. Per germline, CDR1 MNHEY and CDR2 SVGEGT. The CDR3 is made up of 15 amino acids. This CDR3 reads CASSSPRGHSYEQYF.

The chain combines TRBV4-3 with TRBJ2-7; absent DNA, TCRdb's TRBD2 call cannot be checked. Germline V gives CDR1 LGHNA, CDR2 YSLEER. The CDR3 contains 17 residues. This chain's CDR3 is CASSQAYGSGRAYEQYF.

The J gene is TRBJ2-5, the V gene TRBV28; the D call from TCRdb, TRBD1, cannot be confirmed without DNA. This CDR3 is 14 amino acids long. Germline V gene data show CDR1 as MDHEN and CDR2 as SYDVKM. CDR3 sequence reads: CASTDYTGQETQYF.